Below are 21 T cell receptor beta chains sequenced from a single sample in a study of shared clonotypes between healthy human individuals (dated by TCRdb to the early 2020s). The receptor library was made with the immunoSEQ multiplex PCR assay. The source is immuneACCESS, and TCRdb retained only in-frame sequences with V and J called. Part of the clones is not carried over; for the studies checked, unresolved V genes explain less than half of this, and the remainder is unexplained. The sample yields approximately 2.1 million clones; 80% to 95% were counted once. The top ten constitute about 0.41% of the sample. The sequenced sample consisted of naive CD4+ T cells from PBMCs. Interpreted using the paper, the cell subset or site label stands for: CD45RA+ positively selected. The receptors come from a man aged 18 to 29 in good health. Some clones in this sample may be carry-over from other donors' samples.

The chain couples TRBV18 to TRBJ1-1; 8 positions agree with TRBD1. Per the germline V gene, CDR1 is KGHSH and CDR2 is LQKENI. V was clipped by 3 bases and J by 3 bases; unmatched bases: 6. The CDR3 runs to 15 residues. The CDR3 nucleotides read TGTGCCAGCTCACCCCGGACAGGGTTCGACACTGAAGCTTTCTTT. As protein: CASSPRTGFDTEAFF.

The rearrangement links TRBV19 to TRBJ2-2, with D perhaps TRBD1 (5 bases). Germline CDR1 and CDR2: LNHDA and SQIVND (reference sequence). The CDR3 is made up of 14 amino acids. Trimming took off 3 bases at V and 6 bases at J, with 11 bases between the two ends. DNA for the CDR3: TGTGCCAGTAGTATGGGTAGGGGTTCCGGGGAGCTGTTTTTT. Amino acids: CASSMGRGSGELFF.

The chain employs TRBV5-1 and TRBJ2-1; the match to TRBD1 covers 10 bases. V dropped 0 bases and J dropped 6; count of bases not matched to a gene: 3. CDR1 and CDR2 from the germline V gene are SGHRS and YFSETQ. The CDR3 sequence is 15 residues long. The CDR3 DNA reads TGCGCCAGCAGCTTGGTCGGACAGGGGGTCAATGAGCAGTTCTTC. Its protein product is CASSLVGQGVNEQFF.

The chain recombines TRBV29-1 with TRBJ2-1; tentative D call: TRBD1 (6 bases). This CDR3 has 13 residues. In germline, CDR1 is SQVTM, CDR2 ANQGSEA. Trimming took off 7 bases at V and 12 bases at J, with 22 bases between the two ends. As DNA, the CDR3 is TGCAGCGCTCTCTCCCGGCGTGGGGGCGCGCAGTTCTTC. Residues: CSALSRRGGAQFF.

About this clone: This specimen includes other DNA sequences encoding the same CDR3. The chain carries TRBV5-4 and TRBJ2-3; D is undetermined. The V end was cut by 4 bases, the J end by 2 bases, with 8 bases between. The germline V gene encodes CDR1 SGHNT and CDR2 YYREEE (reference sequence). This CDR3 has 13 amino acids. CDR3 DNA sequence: TGTGCCAGCAGCCCAGTTCCCACAGATACGCAGTATTTT. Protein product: CASSPVPTDTQYF.

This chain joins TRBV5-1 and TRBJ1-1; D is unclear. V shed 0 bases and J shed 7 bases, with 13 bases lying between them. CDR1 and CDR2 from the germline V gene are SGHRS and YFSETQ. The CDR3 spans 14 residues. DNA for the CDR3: TGCGCCAGCAGCTTGGCGGTGACGGATCTTGAAGCTTTCTTT. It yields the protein CASSLAVTDLEAFF.

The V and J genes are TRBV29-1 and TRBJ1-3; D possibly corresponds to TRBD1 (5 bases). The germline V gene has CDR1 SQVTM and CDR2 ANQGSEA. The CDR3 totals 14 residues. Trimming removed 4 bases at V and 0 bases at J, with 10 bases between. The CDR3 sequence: CSVGWGLSGNTIYF. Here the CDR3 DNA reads TGCAGCGTTGGATGGGGCCTCTCTGGAAACACCATATATTTT.

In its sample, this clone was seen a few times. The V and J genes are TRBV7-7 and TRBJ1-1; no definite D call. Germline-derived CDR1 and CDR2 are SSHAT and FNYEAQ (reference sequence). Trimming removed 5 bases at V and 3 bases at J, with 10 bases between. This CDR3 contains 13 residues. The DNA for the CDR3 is TGTGCCAGCAGCCAAAGACCGGACACTGAAGCTTTCTTT. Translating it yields CASSQRPDTEAFF.

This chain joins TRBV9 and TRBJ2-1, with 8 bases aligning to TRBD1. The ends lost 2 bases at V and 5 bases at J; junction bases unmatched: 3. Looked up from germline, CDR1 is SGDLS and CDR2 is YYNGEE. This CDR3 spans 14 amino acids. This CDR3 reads CASSVWTGHNEQFF. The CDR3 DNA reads TGTGCCAGCAGCGTTTGGACAGGGCACAATGAGCAGTTCTTC.

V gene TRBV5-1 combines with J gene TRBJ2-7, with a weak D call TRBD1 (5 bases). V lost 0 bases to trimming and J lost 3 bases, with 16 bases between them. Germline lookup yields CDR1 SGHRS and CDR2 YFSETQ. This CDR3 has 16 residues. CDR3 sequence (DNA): TGCGCCAGCAGCTTGGCCGGAAGGGGCTTAGGCTACGAGCAGTACTTC. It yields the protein CASSLAGRGLGYEQYF. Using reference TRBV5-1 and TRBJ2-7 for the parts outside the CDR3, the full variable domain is KAGVTQTPRYLIKTRGQQVTLSCSPISGHRSVSWYQQTPGQGLQFLFEYFSETQRNKGNFPGRFSGRQFSNSRSEMNVSTLELGDSALYLCASSLAGRGLGYEQYFGPGTRLTVT.

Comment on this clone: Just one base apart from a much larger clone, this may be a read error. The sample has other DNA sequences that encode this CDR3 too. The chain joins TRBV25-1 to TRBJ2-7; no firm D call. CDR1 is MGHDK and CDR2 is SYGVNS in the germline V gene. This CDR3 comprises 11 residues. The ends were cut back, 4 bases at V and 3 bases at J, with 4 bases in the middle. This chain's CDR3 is CASSVNYEQYF. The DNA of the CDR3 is TGTGCCAGCAGTGTAAACTACGAGCAGTACTTC.

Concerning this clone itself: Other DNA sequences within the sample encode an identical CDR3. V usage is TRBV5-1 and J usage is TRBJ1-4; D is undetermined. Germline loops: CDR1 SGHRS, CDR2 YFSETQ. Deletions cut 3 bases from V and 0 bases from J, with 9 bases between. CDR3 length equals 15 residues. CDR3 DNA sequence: TGCGCCAGCAGCTCCGGACGGACAACTAATGAAAAACTGTTTTTT. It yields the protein CASSSGRTTNEKLFF.

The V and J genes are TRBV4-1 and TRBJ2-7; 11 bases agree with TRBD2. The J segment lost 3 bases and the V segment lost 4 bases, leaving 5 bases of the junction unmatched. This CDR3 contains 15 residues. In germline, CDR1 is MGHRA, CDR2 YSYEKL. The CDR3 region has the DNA TGCGCCAGCAGCCCCACTAGCGGGAGTTTCTACGAGCAGTACTTC. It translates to CASSPTSGSFYEQYF.

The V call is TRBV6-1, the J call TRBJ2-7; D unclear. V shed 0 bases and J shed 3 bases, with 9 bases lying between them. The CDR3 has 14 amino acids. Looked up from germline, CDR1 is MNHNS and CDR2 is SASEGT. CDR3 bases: TGTGCCAGCAGTGAAGCACTGGACCTCTACGAGCAGTACTTC. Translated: CASSEALDLYEQYF.

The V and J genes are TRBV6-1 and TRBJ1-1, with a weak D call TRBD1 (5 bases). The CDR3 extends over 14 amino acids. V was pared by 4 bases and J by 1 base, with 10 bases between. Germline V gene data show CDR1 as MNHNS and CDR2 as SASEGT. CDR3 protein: CASSGYTGNTEAFF. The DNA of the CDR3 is TGTGCCAGCAGTGGCTATACAGGGAACACTGAAGCTTTCTTT.

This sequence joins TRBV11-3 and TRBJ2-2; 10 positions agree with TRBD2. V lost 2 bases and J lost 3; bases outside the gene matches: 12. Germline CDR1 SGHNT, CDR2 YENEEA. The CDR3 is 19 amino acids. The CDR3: CASSLSLTSGIGYTGELFF. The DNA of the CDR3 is TGTGCCAGCAGCTTAAGCCTTACTAGCGGGATAGGGTACACCGGGGAGCTGTTTTTT.

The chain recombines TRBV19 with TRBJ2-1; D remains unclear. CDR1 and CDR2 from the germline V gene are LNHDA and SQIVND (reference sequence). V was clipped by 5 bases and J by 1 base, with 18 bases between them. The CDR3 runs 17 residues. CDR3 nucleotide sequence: TGTGCCAGTAGTCTCCTTCTTGGAGCTGGTTCCTACAATGAGCAGTTCTTC. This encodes CASSLLLGAGSYNEQFF.

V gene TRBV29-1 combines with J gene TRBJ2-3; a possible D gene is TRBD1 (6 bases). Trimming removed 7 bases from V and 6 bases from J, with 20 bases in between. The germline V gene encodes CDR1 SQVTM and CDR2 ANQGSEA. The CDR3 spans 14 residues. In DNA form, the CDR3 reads TGCAGCGAGGCCCATGGGGGCAGCGCGGATACGCAGTATTTT. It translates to CSEAHGGSADTQYF.

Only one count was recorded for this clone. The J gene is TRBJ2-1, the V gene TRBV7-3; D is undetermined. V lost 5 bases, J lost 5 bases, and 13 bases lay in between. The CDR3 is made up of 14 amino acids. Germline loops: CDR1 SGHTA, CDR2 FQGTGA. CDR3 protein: CASSASSNHNEQFF. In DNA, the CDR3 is TGTGCCAGCAGCGCCAGTAGCAACCACAATGAGCAGTTCTTC.

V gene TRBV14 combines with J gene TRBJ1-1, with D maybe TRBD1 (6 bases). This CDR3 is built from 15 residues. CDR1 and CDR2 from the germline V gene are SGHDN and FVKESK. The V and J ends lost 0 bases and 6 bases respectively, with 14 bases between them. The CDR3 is CASSQEERGIAEAFF. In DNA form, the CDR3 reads TGTGCCAGCAGCCAAGAGGAGAGGGGGATAGCTGAAGCTTTCTTT.

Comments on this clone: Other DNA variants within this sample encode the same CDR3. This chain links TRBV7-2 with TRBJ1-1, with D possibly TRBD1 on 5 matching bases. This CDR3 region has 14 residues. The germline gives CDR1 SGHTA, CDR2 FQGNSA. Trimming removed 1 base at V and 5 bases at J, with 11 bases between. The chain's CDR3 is CASSLVGGGTEAFF. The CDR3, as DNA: TGTGCCAGCAGCTTAGTCGGCGGGGGGACTGAAGCTTTCTTT.